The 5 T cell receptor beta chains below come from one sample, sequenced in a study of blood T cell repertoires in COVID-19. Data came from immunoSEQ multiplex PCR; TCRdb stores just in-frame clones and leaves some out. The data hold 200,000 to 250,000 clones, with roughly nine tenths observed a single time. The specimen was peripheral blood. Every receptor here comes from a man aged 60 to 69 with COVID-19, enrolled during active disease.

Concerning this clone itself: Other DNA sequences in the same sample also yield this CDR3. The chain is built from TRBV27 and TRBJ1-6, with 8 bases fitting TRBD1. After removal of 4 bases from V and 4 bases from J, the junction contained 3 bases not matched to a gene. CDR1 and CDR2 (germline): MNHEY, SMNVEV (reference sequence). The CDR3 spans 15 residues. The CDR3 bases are TGTGCCAGCAGTTCTGGACAGGGTTATAATTCACCCCTCCACTTT. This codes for CASSSGQGYNSPLHF.

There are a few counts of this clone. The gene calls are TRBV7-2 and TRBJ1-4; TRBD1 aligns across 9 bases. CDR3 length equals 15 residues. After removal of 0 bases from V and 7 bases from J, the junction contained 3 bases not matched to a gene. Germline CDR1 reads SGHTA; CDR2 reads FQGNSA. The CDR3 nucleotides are TGTGCCAGCAGCTTAGCTGGGACAGGGCCTGAAAAACTGTTTTTT. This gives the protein CASSLAGTGPEKLFF.

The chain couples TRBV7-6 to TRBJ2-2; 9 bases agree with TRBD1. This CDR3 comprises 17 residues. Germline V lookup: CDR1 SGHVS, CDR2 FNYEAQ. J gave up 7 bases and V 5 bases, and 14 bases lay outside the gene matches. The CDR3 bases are TGTGCCAGCAGCCGCGCAACAGGGGGCGAACTTCACGGGGAGCTGTTTTTT. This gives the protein CASSRATGGELHGELFF.

CDR3 sequence reads: CATSRGEGNEQFF. CDR3 bases: TGTGCCACCAGCAGAGGGGAGGGGAATGAGCAGTTCTTC. The gene calls are TRBV15 and TRBJ2-1; 7 nucleotides line up with TRBD2. The V segment lost 1 base and the J segment 7 bases; nucleotides outside the gene matches: 1. The germline gives CDR1 LNHNV, CDR2 YYDKDF (reference sequence). CDR3 length: 13 amino acids.

Here the CDR3 reads CASSGWSGSSYNEQFF. CDR3 in DNA: TGTGCCAGCAGTGGATGGAGCGGGAGCTCCTACAATGAGCAGTTCTTC. The V gene is TRBV9, the J gene TRBJ2-1; 8 bases agree with TRBD2. This CDR3 region has 16 residues. Per germline, CDR1 SGDLS and CDR2 YYNGEE. J lost 0 bases, V lost 5 bases, and 7 bases had no gene match.